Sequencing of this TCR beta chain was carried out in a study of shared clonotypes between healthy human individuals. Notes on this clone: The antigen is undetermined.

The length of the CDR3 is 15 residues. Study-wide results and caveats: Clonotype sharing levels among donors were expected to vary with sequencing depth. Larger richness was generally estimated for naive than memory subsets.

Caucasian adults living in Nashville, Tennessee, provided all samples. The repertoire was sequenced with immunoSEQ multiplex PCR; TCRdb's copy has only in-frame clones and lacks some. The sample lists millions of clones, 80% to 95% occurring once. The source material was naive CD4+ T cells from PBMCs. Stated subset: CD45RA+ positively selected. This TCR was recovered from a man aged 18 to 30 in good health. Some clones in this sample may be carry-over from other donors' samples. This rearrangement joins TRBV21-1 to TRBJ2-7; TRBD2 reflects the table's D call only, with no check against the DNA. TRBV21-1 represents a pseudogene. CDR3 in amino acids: CASTKGTATLYEQYF. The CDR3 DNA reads TGTGCCAGCACCAAAGGCACTGCCACTCTCTACGAGCAGTACTTC.